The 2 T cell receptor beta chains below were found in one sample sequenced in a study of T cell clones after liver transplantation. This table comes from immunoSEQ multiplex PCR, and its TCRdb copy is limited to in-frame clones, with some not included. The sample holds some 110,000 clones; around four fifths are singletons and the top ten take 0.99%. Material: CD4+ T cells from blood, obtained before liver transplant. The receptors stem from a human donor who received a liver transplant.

CDR3 sequence reads: CASSYSVGQGKETQYF. The CDR3 DNA reads as TGTGCCAGCAGCTATTCCGTAGGACAGGGAAAAGAGACCCAGTACTTC. This chain links TRBV11-2 with TRBJ2-5; 8 bases are shared with TRBD1. Germline-derived CDR1 and CDR2 are SGHAT and FQNNGV. Trimming took 4 bases from V and 3 from J; bases not matched to a gene: 10. This CDR3 region has 16 residues.

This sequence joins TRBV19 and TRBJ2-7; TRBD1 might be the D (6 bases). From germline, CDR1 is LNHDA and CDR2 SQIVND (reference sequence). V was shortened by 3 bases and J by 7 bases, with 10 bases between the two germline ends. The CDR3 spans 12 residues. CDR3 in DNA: TGTGCCAGTAGTATTACCGGACAGGAGCAGTACTTC. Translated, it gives CASSITGQEQYF.